The 11 T cell receptor beta chains below were found in one sample sequenced in a study of technical replicates of blood from several donors. Here immunoSEQ multiplex PCR was the method, and the copy in TCRdb shows in-frame clones only, minus some. Counted here are around 70,000 clones, 95% to 98% occurring once; the ten biggest clones make up roughly 0.3%. Specimen: T cells isolated from PBMCs. Receptors were obtained from a human donor in good health.

This chain joins TRBV5-6 and TRBJ1-1, with D unclear. Germline loops: CDR1 SGHDT, CDR2 YYEEEE. The CDR3 has 13 residues. Trimming stripped 0 bases from V and 5 bases from J, with 8 bases between. The CDR3 DNA sequence: TGTGCCAGCAGCTTGGTGGGAGTTACTGAAGCTTTCTTT. Encoded protein: CASSLVGVTEAFF.

This chain joins TRBV2 and TRBJ1-2, with TRBD1 identical over 10 bases. The CDR3 totals 13 residues. The trim removed 9 bases at V and 7 bases at J, leaving 8 bases unmatched. Looked up from germline, CDR1 is SNHLY and CDR2 is FYNNEI. DNA for the CDR3: TGTGCCAGTGAGACAGGGGGCGCCGGTGGCTACACCTTC. The encoded protein is CASETGGAGGYTF. Looking up the rest from reference TRBV2 and TRBJ1-2 gives the full variable domain: EPEVTQTPSHQVTQMGQEVILRCVPISNHLYFYWYRQILGQKVEFLVSFYNNEISEKSEIFDDQFSVERPDGSNFTLKIRSTKLEDSAMYFCASETGGAGGYTFGSGTRLTVV.

This clone was seen only once. The chain couples TRBV29-1 to TRBJ2-7; D is unclear. CDR1 SQVTM and CDR2 ANQGSEA come from the germline V gene. V shed 4 bases and J shed 3 bases, with 10 bases lying between them. The CDR3 spans 12 residues. CDR3 amino acids: CSVVGTDYEQYF. In nucleotides, the CDR3 is TGCAGCGTTGTCGGCACAGACTACGAGCAGTACTTC.

This chain uses TRBV7-8 with TRBJ2-5, with TRBD1 matching over 9 bases. This CDR3 spans 16 amino acids. After removal of 5 bases from V and 3 bases from J, the junction contained 10 bases not matched to a gene. CDR1 and CDR2 (germline): SGHVS, FQNEAQ. DNA for the CDR3: TGTGCCAGCAGCCGCACAGGGGGCTTAGGGGAAGAGACCCAGTACTTC. Translation gives CASSRTGGLGEETQYF.

The chain recombines TRBV6-1 with TRBJ1-1, with D unresolved. The CDR3 is made up of 14 amino acids. Germline values: CDR1 MNHNS, CDR2 SASEGT. V was clipped by 1 base and J by 5 bases, with 11 bases between them. In nucleotides, the CDR3 is TGTGCCAGCAGTGAAGTGACGGGGTATACTGAAGCTTTCTTT. Encoded protein: CASSEVTGYTEAFF.

The rearrangement uses TRBV27 and TRBJ2-1; 9 bases agree with TRBD2. The CDR3 is 14 residues long. CDR1 and CDR2 from the germline V gene are MNHEY and SMNVEV (reference sequence). With V trimmed by 6 bases and J by 8 bases, 8 bases remained unmatched. This CDR3 reads CASRIAGEIHEQFF. CDR3 sequence (DNA): TGTGCCAGCAGGATAGCGGGAGAAATTCATGAGCAGTTCTTC.

A few counts support this clone. The chain links TRBV6-5 to TRBJ2-2; 7 nucleotides align to TRBD2. V gave up 4 bases and J gave up 6 bases; unmatched junction bases: 8. The germline gives CDR1 MNHEY, CDR2 SVGAGI. This CDR3 is built from 15 residues. The CDR3 DNA sequence: TGTGCCAGCAGTTTAGCGGGCCTTGATCCCGGGGAGCTGTTTTTT. Its translation is CASSLAGLDPGELFF.

The chain carries TRBV7-9 and TRBJ2-7; D gene uncertain. Trimming cost V 3 bases and J 2 bases, with 8 bases left between them. This CDR3 is 13 amino acids long. Germline CDR1 is SEHNR and CDR2 is FQNEAQ (reference sequence). The CDR3 sequence is CASSFAETYEQYF. In nucleotides, the CDR3 is TGTGCCAGCAGCTTCGCGGAAACCTACGAGCAGTACTTC.

CDR3 residues: CASSQASGGPEGYTF. CDR3 in DNA: TGCGCCAGCAGCCAAGCGTCCGGGGGGCCGGAGGGCTACACCTTC. The chain uses TRBV4-3 and TRBJ1-2, with a weak D call TRBD1 (6 bases). Between the trimmed V and J ends, which lost 1 base and 8 bases, there was a span of 17 bases. Looked up from germline, CDR1 is LGHNA and CDR2 is YSLEER. This CDR3 spans 15 amino acids.

A single count supports this clone. V gene TRBV30 combines with J gene TRBJ1-1, with TRBD1 matching 7 bases. Germline V gene sequence: CDR1 GTSNPN, CDR2 SVGIG (reference sequence). CDR3 length: 13 amino acids. V lost 3 bases, J lost 3 bases, and 4 bases stayed unmatched. The CDR3 reads CAWSIDRDTEAFF. CDR3 in DNA: TGTGCCTGGAGCATAGACAGGGACACTGAAGCTTTCTTT.

The chain has TRBV6-5 and TRBJ2-2, with D unresolved. V lost 3 bases to trimming and J lost 7 bases, with 6 bases between them. The CDR3 totals 12 residues. The V gene's germline CDR1 is MNHEY and CDR2 SVGAGI. The CDR3 protein is CASSYAGGELFF. CDR3 in DNA: TGTGCCAGCAGTTATGCCGGCGGGGAGCTGTTTTTT.